This T cell receptor (beta chain) was obtained from a study of cytomegalovirus exposure and HLA in healthy donors. Study outcomes and limitations: Association of a missense DCLRE1C variant with TCR beta V- and J-gene trimming was reported in a later analysis. Only CMV serostatus was available as immune exposure information.

On this clone itself: Its target is not known.

Primers included in the PCR were 60 Vbeta and 13 Jbeta primers. Original methodology: Among the unique TCR beta chains that a later analysis counted, 75 million to 85 million in all, 9.5 million to 12 million were shared. Clones were read by immunoSEQ multiplex PCR, and TCRdb kept only the in-frame ones, dropping some. Clonal size and the V and J genes are those of that table, whereas D and trimming came from the DNA. The sample records 150,000 to 200,000 clones, approximately 79% being singletons. The sequenced sample consisted of PBMCs. This TCR was recovered from a woman aged 40 to 50 in good health and CMV-seronegative.

CDR3 sequence reads: CASSLQSSGGSYNEQFF. The CDR3, as DNA: TGTGCCAGCAGTTTACAGTCTAGCGGGGGATCCTACAATGAGCAGTTCTTC. The rearrangement links TRBV27 to TRBJ2-1; 10 bases are shared with TRBD2. V lost 2 bases to trimming and J lost 1 base; unmatched junction nucleotides: 5. This CDR3 has 17 amino acids. CDR1 is MNHEY, CDR2 SMNVEV, per germline (reference sequence).